This T cell receptor (beta chain) came from a study of T cells in tuberculosis. Study-wide background: The T cells targeted glucose monomycolate, a mycobacterial lipid, via CD1B. Study conclusions and caveats: Active tuberculosis TCR-alpha repertoires lay closer to GMM-specific TCRs than IGRA-negative controls, suggesting clonal expansion. A GMM-specific repertoire classifier reached about 90% accuracy, AUROC over 0.85.

A remark on this clone: The antigen is undetermined.

In germline, CDR1 is GTSNPN, CDR2 SVGIG (reference sequence). Trimming left V 4 bases short and J 6 bases short, with 15 bases between. The CDR3 runs to 14 residues. Clones were read by immunoSEQ multiplex PCR, and TCRdb kept only the in-frame ones, dropping some. The sample has 30,000 to 35,000 clones; just over 90% are singletons. The specimen sequenced was PBMCs. This chain connects TRBV30 to TRBJ2-2; perhaps TRBD2 as D (6 bases). The receptor comes from a donor under 30 with latent tuberculosis or without tuberculosis infection. This CDR3 is CAWIPNGGPGELFF. In DNA form, the CDR3 reads TGTGCCTGGATACCAAACGGAGGGCCCGGGGAGCTGTTTTTT.